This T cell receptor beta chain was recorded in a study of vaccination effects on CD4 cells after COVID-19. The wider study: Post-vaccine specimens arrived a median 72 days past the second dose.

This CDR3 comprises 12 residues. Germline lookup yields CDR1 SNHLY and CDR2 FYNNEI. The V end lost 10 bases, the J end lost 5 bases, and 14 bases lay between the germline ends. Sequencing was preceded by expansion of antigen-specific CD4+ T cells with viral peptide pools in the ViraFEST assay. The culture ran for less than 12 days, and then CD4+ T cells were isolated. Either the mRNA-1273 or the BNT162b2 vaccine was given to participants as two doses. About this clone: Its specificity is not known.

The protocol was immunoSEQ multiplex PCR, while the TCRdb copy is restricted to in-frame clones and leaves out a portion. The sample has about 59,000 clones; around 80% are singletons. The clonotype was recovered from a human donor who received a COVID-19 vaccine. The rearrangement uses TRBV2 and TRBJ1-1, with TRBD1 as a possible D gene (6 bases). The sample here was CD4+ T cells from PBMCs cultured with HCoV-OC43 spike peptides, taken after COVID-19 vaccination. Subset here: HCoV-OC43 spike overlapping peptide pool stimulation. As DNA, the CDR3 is TGTGCCACAAACAGGGATATTACTGAAGCTTTCTTT. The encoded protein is CATNRDITEAFF.